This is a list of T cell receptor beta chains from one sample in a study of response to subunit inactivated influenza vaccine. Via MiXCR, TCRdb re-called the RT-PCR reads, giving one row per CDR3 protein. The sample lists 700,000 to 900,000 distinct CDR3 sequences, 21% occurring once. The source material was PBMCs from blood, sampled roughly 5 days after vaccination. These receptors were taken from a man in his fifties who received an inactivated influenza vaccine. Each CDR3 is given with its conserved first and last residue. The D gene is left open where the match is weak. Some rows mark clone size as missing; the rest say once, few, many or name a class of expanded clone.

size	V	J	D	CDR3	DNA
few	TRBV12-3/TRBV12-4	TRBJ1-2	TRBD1	CASRWTGGPYGYTF	TGTGCCAGCAGGTGGACAGGGGGTCCCTATGGCTACACCTTC
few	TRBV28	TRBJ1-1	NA	CATLGTANTEAFF	TGTGCCACCTTAGGGACTGCGAACACTGAAGCTTTCTTT
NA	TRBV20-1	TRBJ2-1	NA	CSVQSRGTVLNEQFF	TGCAGTGTTCAGTCTAGGGGGACTGTCCTCAATGAGCAGTTCTTC
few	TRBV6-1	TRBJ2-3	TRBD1	CASSVGQGITDTQYF	TGTGCCAGCAGCGTCGGACAGGGGATCACAGATACGCAGTATTTT
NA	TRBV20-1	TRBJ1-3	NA	CSAGRSSGNTIYF	TGCAGTGCCGGCCGTTCCTCTGGAAACACCATATATTTT
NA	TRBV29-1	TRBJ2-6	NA	CSAGDSSGANVLTF	TGCAGCGCTGGAGACAGCTCTGGGGCCAACGTCCTGACTTTC
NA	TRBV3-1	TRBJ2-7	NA	CASSQVFIQGGEQYF	TGTGCCAGCAGCCAAGTCTTTATTCAGGGAGGCGAGCAGTACTTC
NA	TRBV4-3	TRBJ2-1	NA	CASSQDIGSFYNEQFF	TGCGCCAGCAGCCAAGATATAGGCTCCTTTTACAATGAGCAGTTCTTC
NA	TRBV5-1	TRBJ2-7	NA	CASSLSGGIEQYF	TGCGCCAGCAGCTTAAGTGGAGGGATCGAGCAGTACTTC
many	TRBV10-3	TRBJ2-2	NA	CAISERTNTGELFF	TGTGCCATCAGTGAGCGGACTAACACCGGGGAGCTGTTTTTT
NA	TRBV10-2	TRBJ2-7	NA	CASSQQPTSYEQYF	TGCGCCAGCAGTCAACAGCCTACCTCCTACGAGCAGTACTTC
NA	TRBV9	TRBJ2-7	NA	CASSVGLGEQYF	TGTGCCAGCAGCGTAGGGCTGGGCGAGCAGTACTTC
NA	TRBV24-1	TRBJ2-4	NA	CAPIYRVTLAKNIQYF	TGTGCCCCTATATACAGGGTTACCTTAGCCAAAAACATTCAGTACTTC
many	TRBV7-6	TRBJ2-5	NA	CASGIQETQYF	TGTGCCAGCGGAATACAAGAGACCCAGTACTTC
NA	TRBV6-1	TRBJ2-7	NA	CASSERGADYEQYF	TGTGCCAGCAGTGAACGGGGGGCGGACTACGAGCAGTACTTC
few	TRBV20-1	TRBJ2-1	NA	CSARPSRLAPPYNEQFF	TGCAGTGCTAGGCCGAGTAGGCTAGCCCCCCCCTACAATGAGCAGTTCTTC
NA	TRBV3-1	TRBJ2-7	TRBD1	CASSHNRGLGEEQYF	TGTGCCAGCAGCCACAACAGGGGGCTCGGAGAGGAGCAGTACTTC
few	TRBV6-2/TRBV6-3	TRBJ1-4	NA	CASSYFRLEEKLFF	TGTGCCAGCAGTTATTTCAGATTGGAGGAAAAACTGTTTTTT
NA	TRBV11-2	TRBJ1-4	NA	CASSQQGINEKLFF	TGTGCCAGCAGCCAACAAGGGATTAATGAAAAACTGTTTTTT
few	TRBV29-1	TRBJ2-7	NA	CSVEAIYEQYF	TGCAGCGTTGAGGCGATCTACGAGCAGTACTTC
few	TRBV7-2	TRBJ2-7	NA	CASSYTGTWPYEQYF	TGTGCCAGCAGCTACACCGGGACGTGGCCCTACGAGCAGTACTTC
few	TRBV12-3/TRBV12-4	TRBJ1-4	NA	CASKQQGTNEKLFF	TGTGCCAGCAAACAACAGGGAACTAATGAAAAACTGTTTTTT
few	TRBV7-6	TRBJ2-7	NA	CASSPRTKYEQYF	TGTGCCAGCAGCCCAAGGACTAAATACGAGCAGTACTTC
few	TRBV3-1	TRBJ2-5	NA	CASSQISVGTQYF	TGTGCCAGCAGCCAAATCAGCGTTGGGACCCAGTACTTC
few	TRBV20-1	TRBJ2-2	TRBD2	CSASRLAGGTGELFF	TGCAGTGCTAGTAGACTAGCGGGGGGTACCGGGGAGCTGTTTTTT
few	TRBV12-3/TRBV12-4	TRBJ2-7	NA	CASSYRVRYEQYF	TGTGCCAGCAGTTACAGGGTTCGGTACGAGCAGTACTTC
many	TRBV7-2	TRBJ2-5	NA	CASTRGETQYF	TGTGCCAGCACACGCGGGGAGACCCAGTACTTC